The 14 T cell receptor beta chains below come from one sample, sequenced in a study of T-cell reconstitution after alpha-beta-depleted transplantation in children. The library targeted TCRbeta and was prepared with unique molecular identifiers. A single record per CDR3 protein comes from TCRdb applying MiXCR to the PCR reads. The sample shows fewer than 400,000 distinct CDR3 sequences, roughly 21% of them seen only once. Sequencing used PBMCs, mostly from graft donor cells, obtained 180 days after TCRalphabeta/CD19-depleted stem cell transplant. These receptors were taken from a male patient under 18 who had a stem cell transplant for acute lymphoblastic leukemia, so the T cells may come from the graft donor.

This clonotype came up a few times. DNA for the CDR3: TGCGCCAGCAGACCTAGGACGGGTCCCCAAGAGACCCAGTACTTC. As protein: CASRPRTGPQETQYF. The rearrangement uses TRBV5-1 and TRBJ2-5; D uncertain. The V gene lost 5 bases and the J gene lost 1 base, with 15 bases spanning the gap. The CDR3 runs 15 residues. Germline V lookup: CDR1 SGHRS, CDR2 YFSETQ. The full variable domain, rest sourced from reference TRBV5-1 and TRBJ2-5, is KAGVTQTPRYLIKTRGQQVTLSCSPISGHRSVSWYQQTPGQGLQFLFEYFSETQRNKGNFPGRFSGRQFSNSRSEMNVSTLELGDSALYLCASRPRTGPQETQYFGPGTRLLVL.

This rearrangement joins TRBV15 to TRBJ2-1; D perhaps matches TRBD2 (6 bases). The CDR3 runs 16 residues. Trimming shortened V by 2 bases and J by 0 bases, and 11 bases separated the two germline ends. CDR1 is LNHNV and CDR2 is YYDKDF in the germline V gene (reference sequence). Here the CDR3 reads CATSRFGGSSYNEQFF. As DNA, the CDR3 is TGTGCCACCAGCAGATTTGGGGGGAGCTCCTACAATGAGCAGTTCTTC.

This clonotype was seen a handful of times. V usage is TRBV25-1 and J usage is TRBJ1-1; 9 nucleotides agree with TRBD1. The V gene end was trimmed by 4 bases and the J gene end by 1 base; junction bases not matched to a gene: 13. The CDR3 runs to 18 residues. CDR1 and CDR2 (germline): MGHDK, SYGVNS. CDR3 loop: CASSGQQGALGRNTEAFF. As DNA, the CDR3 is TGTGCCAGCAGTGGACAACAGGGGGCACTGGGAAGGAACACTGAAGCTTTCTTT.

This clonotype has just a few counts. This rearrangement joins TRBV28 to TRBJ1-5; perhaps TRBD1 as D (6 bases). The CDR3 covers 16 residues. Germline CDR1 MDHEN, CDR2 SYDVKM. V dropped 6 bases and J dropped 2 bases, with 17 bases sitting between them. This chain's CDR3 is CASRLGTSGRNQPQHF. The CDR3 coding sequence is TGTGCCAGCAGACTTGGGACATCCGGACGCAATCAGCCCCAGCATTTT.

This chain connects TRBV6-6 to TRBJ1-1, with D tentatively TRBD1 (5 bases). V was pared by 7 bases and J by 3 bases, with 12 bases between. Germline loops: CDR1 MNHNY, CDR2 SVGAGI (reference sequence). The CDR3 has 13 amino acids. The CDR3 bases are TGTGCCAGCACCCGCCGGGGGTACACTGAAGCTTTCTTT. This sequence encodes CASTRRGYTEAFF.

This clonotype was picked up a small number of times. This chain links TRBV10-3 with TRBJ2-1, with 12 bases lining up with TRBD2. The CDR3 covers 18 residues. Germline loops: CDR1 ENHRY, CDR2 SYGVKD. Trimming cost V 6 bases and J 0 bases; bases outside gene matches: 9. The CDR3 loop reads CAISAGLAGTLSYNEQFF. The CDR3 DNA follows: TGTGCCATCAGCGCCGGACTAGCGGGGACCCTCTCCTACAATGAGCAGTTCTTC.

This chain connects TRBV5-6 to TRBJ2-3; 8 bases are shared with TRBD2. Trimming cost V 7 bases and J 2 bases; bases outside gene matches: 12. CDR3 length: 16 residues. CDR1 and CDR2 from the germline V gene are SGHDT and YYEEEE. CDR3 loop: CASGDGLAVNTDTQYF. DNA of the CDR3: TGTGCCAGCGGCGACGGACTAGCTGTAAACACAGATACGCAGTATTTT.

The rearrangement uses TRBV5-1 and TRBJ2-7; D possibly matches TRBD1 or TRBD2 (5 bases each). The germline gives CDR1 SGHRS, CDR2 YFSETQ. The CDR3 is made up of 16 amino acids. The V gene lost 0 bases and the J gene lost 3 bases, with 16 bases spanning the gap. DNA of the CDR3: TGCGCCAGCAGCTTGGTACCCCGGGACGGCTTCTACGAGCAGTACTTC. Amino acid sequence: CASSLVPRDGFYEQYF. Full variable domain (outside the CDR3, taken from reference TRBV5-1 and TRBJ2-7): KAGVTQTPRYLIKTRGQQVTLSCSPISGHRSVSWYQQTPGQGLQFLFEYFSETQRNKGNFPGRFSGRQFSNSRSEMNVSTLELGDSALYLCASSLVPRDGFYEQYFGPGTRLTVT.

This clonotype was counted a few times. This chain joins TRBV20-1 and TRBJ1-1; D remains ambiguous. The CDR3 extends over 14 amino acids. Germline V gene data show CDR1 as DFQATT and CDR2 as SNEGSKA (reference sequence). V gave up 0 bases and J gave up 4 bases, with 12 bases separating them. CDR3 sequence (DNA): TGCAGTGCTAGAGATCCGGGAGCGGGCACTGAAGCTTTCTTT. Its protein is CSARDPGAGTEAFF.

This clonotype was counted only a few times. This chain joins TRBV6-5 and TRBJ1-4; possible D gene TRBD1, 6 bases. CDR3 length: 15 amino acids. Per germline, CDR1 MNHEY and CDR2 SVGAGI. V lost 2 bases, J lost 6 bases, and 13 bases lay in between. The CDR3 DNA is TGTGCCAGCAGTTACGGGGGAGGGGGATATGAAAAACTGTTTTTT. Encoded protein: CASSYGGGGYEKLFF.

The chain uses TRBV10-1 and TRBJ2-7, with D perhaps matching TRBD1 (6 bases). Trimming pared 3 bases from V and 6 bases from J, leaving 9 bases between. Germline V lookup: CDR1 WNHNN, CDR2 SYGVQD (reference sequence). The CDR3 contains 12 residues. CDR3 in amino acids: CASSDLGGEQYF. DNA of the CDR3: TGCGCCAGCAGTGACCTAGGGGGCGAGCAGTACTTC.

The V and J genes are TRBV6-5 and TRBJ2-7; D not resolved. The V gene lost 0 bases and the J gene lost 5 bases, with 17 bases spanning the gap. CDR3 size: 16 residues. Germline CDR1 and CDR2: MNHEY and SVGAGI. Here the CDR3 DNA reads TGTGCCAGCAGTTACTCATTGCCAGGATATTCCCACGAGCAGTACTTC. Its protein is CASSYSLPGYSHEQYF.

V is TRBV25-1 and J is TRBJ2-1; TRBD1 aligns across 7 bases. The V and J ends lost 7 bases and 5 bases, in that order; junction bases with no gene match: 5. Germline V CDR1 and CDR2: MGHDK, SYGVNS. CDR3 length equals 13 residues. In DNA form, the CDR3 reads TGTGCCAGCATTCGACAGGGTAACAATGAGCAGTTCTTC. It encodes CASIRQGNNEQFF.

This clonotype was counted between two and nine times. The rearrangement links TRBV4-2 to TRBJ2-1; TRBD2 aligns across 12 bases. The CDR3 is made up of 17 amino acids. CDR1 and CDR2 (germline): LGHNA, YNFKEQ. Trimming at V came to 3 bases and at J to 4 bases, leaving 7 bases not matched to a gene. CDR3 protein: CASSQAGTSGWYNEQFF. The CDR3 DNA is TGTGCCAGCAGCCAGGCGGGGACTAGCGGGTGGTACAATGAGCAGTTCTTC.